The 2 T cell receptor beta chains listed next were all sequenced from one sample in a study of PD-1 blockade in classical Hodgkin lymphoma (dated by TCRdb to 2018 to 2021). Library prep was done by the immunoSEQ multiplex PCR assay. What TCRdb holds here is the immuneACCESS table cut down to in-frame rearrangements. Part of the clones is not present; checked against another copy, under half of the missing clones reflect an unresolved V gene, and the others are unexplained. Counted in this sample were tens of thousands of clones; nearly 85% of them appeared once. The leading ten clones occupy approximately 17% of the sample. The time point label, read with the paper, signifies: cycle 4 day 1 (C4D1), after around six weeks of nivolumab. Every trial patient had relapsed following autologous stem cell transplantation, and prior brentuximab vedotin exposure was what differed among cohorts A, B and C.

The material sequenced was peripheral blood mononuclear cells (PBMCs), taken before the fourth cycle of nivolumab. All receptors derive from a human donor with classical Hodgkin lymphoma.

The V gene is TRBV10-3, the J gene TRBJ2-2; 8 nucleotides align to TRBD2. CDR1 ENHRY and CDR2 SYGVKD come from the germline V gene. Trimming at V came to 5 bases and at J to 3 bases, leaving 5 bases not matched to a gene. The CDR3 sequence is 15 residues long. The CDR3 spells CAISQGTSYTGELFF. CDR3 in DNA: TGTGCCATCAGTCAAGGGACTAGTTACACCGGGGAGCTGTTTTTT.

In nucleotides, the CDR3 is TGTGCCAGCAGCCGGGGACAGGGGTTCGAGGAAGCTTTCTTT. This gives the protein CASSRGQGFEEAFF. The V and J genes are TRBV13 and TRBJ1-1, with 10 bases aligning to TRBD1. V trimming: 5 bases; J trimming: 8 bases; junction bases outside the gene matches: 8. Germline CDR1 and CDR2: PRHDT and FYEKMQ (reference sequence). The CDR3 totals 14 residues.